Sequencing of this T cell receptor beta chain was carried out in a study of T cell changes during pregnancy in multiple sclerosis. The data were produced by immunoSEQ multiplex PCR, yet TCRdb's version contains in-frame clones alone and is incomplete. The table records more than 25,000 clones, 80% to 90% of them present only once. The V gene lost 0 bases and the J gene lost 3 bases, with 29 bases spanning the gap. This CDR3 spans 21 amino acids. The germline V gene encodes CDR1 GTSNPN and CDR2 SVGIG (reference sequence). The specimen was CD8+ T cells from peripheral blood mononuclear cells, collected in the third trimester of pregnancy. This rearrangement joins TRBV30 to TRBJ2-2; perhaps TRBD2 as D (7 bases). The source of this sequence is a female donor with multiple sclerosis, enrolled in a pregnancy study. The CDR3 reads CAWSVPDRILAVARDTGELFF. Written as DNA, the CDR3 is TGTGCCTGGAGTGTACCCGACAGGATCCTAGCGGTAGCACGAGACACCGGGGAGCTGTTTTTT.